Below, 29 T cell receptor beta chains from the same sample are listed, as sequenced in a study of T cell responses to AZD1222 COVID-19 vaccine (dated by TCRdb to the early 2020s). The protocol used for the library was the immunoSEQ multiplex PCR assay. Here the immuneACCESS table is served through TCRdb, limited to in-frame sequences with V and J called. Missing clones are a known gap in these copies; in checked studies unresolved V genes cover under half, and the rest lacks a known reason. The sample has 73,000 or so clones on record, about three quarters of them singletons. The ten largest clones add up to roughly 50% of the sample. What the time point label conveys for this sample: about 28 days (+/-7) after the second vaccine dose. This sample comprised peripheral blood, obtained 28 days after the second AZD1222 dose. The receptors stem from an adult who received the AZD1222 COVID-19 vaccine.

The rearrangement links TRBV10-2 to TRBJ1-2; perhaps TRBD1 as D (5 bases). V dropped 7 bases and J dropped 4 bases, with 16 bases sitting between them. CDR3 length equals 14 residues. Germline CDR1 is WSHSY and CDR2 is SAAADI. Here the CDR3 DNA reads TGCGCCAGCACTCGATGGGAAGGGGCCTATGGCTACACCTTC. Its translation: CASTRWEGAYGYTF.

The V gene is TRBV30, the J gene TRBJ2-2; D is ambiguous. Germline V gene data show CDR1 as GTSNPN and CDR2 as SVGIG (reference sequence). The CDR3 sequence is 13 residues long. Trimming shortened V by 0 bases and J by 5 bases, and 7 bases separated the two germline ends. DNA for the CDR3: TGTGCCTGGAGTGTTTCAATTACCGGGGAGCTGTTTTTT. Translation: CAWSVSITGELFF.

This chain joins TRBV19 and TRBJ1-5; 7 nucleotides match TRBD1. CDR3 length equals 14 residues. Germline CDR1 and CDR2: LNHDA and SQIVND (reference sequence). Germline trimming cut 4 bases from V and 3 bases from J; bases unmatched to any gene: 3. CDR3 in amino acids: CASSTGQPNQPQHF. The CDR3 nucleotides read TGTGCCAGTAGTACGGGACAGCCCAATCAGCCCCAGCATTTT. Full variable domain (rest looked up from reference TRBV19 and TRBJ1-5): DGGITQSPKYLFRKEGQNVTLSCEQNLNHDAMYWYRQDPGQGLRLIYYSQIVNDFQKGDIAEGYSVSREKKESFPLTVTSAQKNPTAFYLCASSTGQPNQPQHFGDGTRLSIL.

The CDR3 DNA sequence: TGTGCCAGCAGCTTGGGACAGGGGCCCTACAATGAGCAGTTCTTC. Its protein is CASSLGQGPYNEQFF. This chain connects TRBV3-1 (or the pseudogene TRBV3-2) to TRBJ2-1; TRBD1 agrees at 10 bases. V trimming: 5 bases; J trimming: 2 bases; junction bases outside the gene matches: 3. From germline, CDR1 is LGHDT and CDR2 YNNKEL (reference sequence). The CDR3 sequence is 15 residues long.

V gene TRBV28 combines with J gene TRBJ1-1; 10 bases match TRBD1. This CDR3 is built from 13 residues. V trimming: 5 bases; J trimming: 12 bases; junction bases outside the gene matches: 9. Germline loops: CDR1 MDHEN, CDR2 SYDVKM. The CDR3 DNA reads TGTGCCAGCAGTGACGAACCGGGACAGGGGACTTTCTTT. This codes for CASSDEPGQGTFF.

The chain employs TRBV18 and TRBJ2-1, with 12 bases identical to TRBD2. The germline gives CDR1 KGHSH, CDR2 LQKENI. The V and J ends lost 0 bases and 7 bases, in that order; junction bases with no gene match: 1. CDR3 length: 15 residues. This CDR3 is CASSPPGTSGNEQFF. Here the CDR3 DNA reads TGTGCCAGCTCACCACCGGGGACTAGCGGGAATGAGCAGTTCTTC.

The gene calls are TRBV19 and TRBJ1-4, with TRBD1 as a possible D gene (5 bases). Germline values: CDR1 LNHDA, CDR2 SQIVND (reference sequence). Trimming removed 5 bases at V and 8 bases at J, with 18 bases between. This CDR3 is built from 15 residues. The chain's CDR3 is CASSGLGGVEEKLFF. The CDR3 bases are TGTGCCAGTAGTGGCCTGGGGGGTGTTGAGGAAAAACTGTTTTTT.

This clone was seen only a few times. The V and J genes are TRBV7-9 and TRBJ1-2, with D perhaps TRBD1 (6 bases). V dropped 3 bases and J dropped 3 bases, with 14 bases sitting between them. Germline CDR1 is SEHNR and CDR2 is FQNEAQ (reference sequence). The length of the CDR3 is 15 residues. The CDR3 DNA reads as TGTGCCAGCAGCTTTCTACACAGGGAGGACTATGGCTACACCTTC. It codes for CASSFLHREDYGYTF.

This chain links TRBV3-1 (or the pseudogene TRBV3-2) with TRBJ1-2; 9 positions agree with TRBD1. The CDR3 spans 15 residues. The germline V gene encodes CDR1 LGHDT and CDR2 YNNKEL (reference sequence). Trimming took 8 bases from V and 8 from J; bases not matched to a gene: 15. The CDR3 region is CASAKSGTGIAGYTF. CDR3 sequence (DNA): TGTGCCAGCGCAAAATCCGGGACAGGGATTGCGGGCTACACCTTC.

Here the CDR3 reads CASSWGLAYEQYF. The CDR3 region has the DNA TGTGCCAGCAGCTGGGGACTAGCCTACGAGCAGTACTTC. The chain is built from TRBV28 and TRBJ2-7; TRBD2 aligns across 8 bases. Germline CDR1 reads MDHEN; CDR2 reads SYDVKM. The CDR3 consists of 13 residues. The V and J ends lost 6 bases and 2 bases, in that order; junction bases with no gene match: 3.

The genes are TRBV7-9 and TRBJ2-5; TRBD2 aligns across 9 bases. The V and J ends lost 3 bases and 5 bases, in that order; junction bases with no gene match: 16. Germline V gives CDR1 SEHNR, CDR2 FQNEAQ (reference sequence). This CDR3 is 18 amino acids long. DNA for the CDR3: TGTGCCAGCAGCTTTAGCCGTTTTGCGGGAGGGGCCCAGGAGACCCAGTACTTC. Translation: CASSFSRFAGGAQETQYF.

This clone was found once. DNA for the CDR3: TGTGCCAGCAGCCAAGATGCTAGCGGGGAAGATACGCAGTATTTT. Protein sequence: CASSQDASGEDTQYF. The chain links TRBV3-1 (or the pseudogene TRBV3-2) to TRBJ2-3; 9 bases are a match to TRBD2. V lost 0 bases to trimming and J lost 5 bases; unmatched junction nucleotides: 3. Per the germline V gene, CDR1 is LGHDT and CDR2 is YNNKEL (reference sequence). The CDR3 runs 15 residues.

The chain employs TRBV18 and TRBJ1-5; the match to TRBD1 covers 7 bases. CDR3 length: 18 residues. Trimming at V came to 6 bases and at J to 6 bases, leaving 20 bases not matched to a gene. CDR1 and CDR2 from the germline V gene are KGHSH and LQKENI. CDR3 in DNA: TGTGCCAGCTCTACCACCGTATCTCGGCAGGGGGATGTTCAGCCCCAGCATTTT. Amino acids: CASSTTVSRQGDVQPQHF.

This clone was counted between two and nine times. The rearrangement uses TRBV30 and TRBJ2-7; D gene ambiguous. V was shortened by 0 bases and J by 0 bases, with 9 bases between the two germline ends. This CDR3 region has 14 residues. Looked up from germline, CDR1 is GTSNPN and CDR2 is SVGIG (reference sequence). This CDR3 reads CAWSVGWSSYEQYF. In nucleotides, the CDR3 is TGTGCCTGGAGTGTCGGGTGGAGCTCCTACGAGCAGTACTTC.

The chain recombines TRBV7-2 with TRBJ2-1; D call uncertain. The CDR3 is made up of 14 amino acids. The ends were cut back, 0 bases at V and 5 bases at J, with 8 bases in the middle. The germline gives CDR1 SGHTA, CDR2 FQGNSA. The DNA for the CDR3 is TGTGCCAGCAGCTTAGCGGTCCGGGACAATGAGCAGTTCTTC. Amino acids: CASSLAVRDNEQFF.

The gene calls are TRBV24-1 and TRBJ2-3, with D tentatively TRBD1 (6 bases). Trimming took off 5 bases at V and 2 bases at J, with 10 bases between the two ends. This CDR3 has 14 residues. Germline V lookup: CDR1 KGHDR, CDR2 SFDVKD. This CDR3 reads CATSGWGHTDTQYF. DNA for the CDR3: TGTGCCACCAGTGGGTGGGGACACACAGATACGCAGTATTTT.

This clone was observed once. The chain links TRBV4-3 to TRBJ2-1; 13 bases are shared with TRBD2. Trimming at V came to 5 bases and at J to 5 bases, leaving 6 bases not matched to a gene. The CDR3 consists of 16 residues. The germline V gene encodes CDR1 LGHNA and CDR2 YSLEER. The DNA of the CDR3 is TGCGCCAGCAGCTCCAGACTAGCGGGAGGCCACAATGAGCAGTTCTTC. Translation gives CASSSRLAGGHNEQFF.

The chain has TRBV4-1 and TRBJ2-2; 8 nucleotides align to TRBD2. Germline CDR1 reads MGHRA; CDR2 reads YSYEKL. The CDR3 spans 17 residues. J gave up 5 bases and V 0 bases, and 8 bases lay outside the gene matches. CDR3 DNA sequence: TGCGCCAGCAGCCAAGATGGAGCGGGAGTTTTAACCGGGGAGCTGTTTTTT. Translated: CASSQDGAGVLTGELFF.

V and J are TRBV4-2 and TRBJ1-5, with TRBD1 as a possible D gene (5 bases). The CDR3 sequence is 13 residues long. V lost 5 bases to trimming and J lost 4 bases, with 9 bases between them. Germline lookup yields CDR1 LGHNA and CDR2 YNFKEQ. The CDR3 region has the DNA TGTGCCAGCAGCGATGACAGAAATCAGCCCCAGCATTTT. Protein: CASSDDRNQPQHF.

The chain has TRBV5-1 and TRBJ2-1, with 12 bases that match TRBD2. This CDR3 has 16 residues. Germline V gives CDR1 SGHRS, CDR2 YFSETQ. J gave up 3 bases and V 2 bases, and 3 bases lay outside the gene matches. For the CDR3, the DNA is TGCGCCAGCAGCTTCGCACTAGCGGGGGGCTACAATGAGCAGTTCTTC. This sequence encodes CASSFALAGGYNEQFF.

The rearrangement joins TRBV3-1 (or the pseudogene TRBV3-2) to TRBJ1-4, with D unclear. V dropped 1 base and J dropped 3 bases, with 9 bases sitting between them. The CDR3 covers 15 residues. Looked up from germline, CDR1 is LGHDT and CDR2 is YNNKEL (reference sequence). CDR3 sequence reads: CASSQGGFANEKLFF. CDR3 in DNA: TGTGCCAGCAGCCAAGGAGGGTTTGCTAATGAAAAACTGTTTTTT.

The gene calls are TRBV28 and TRBJ1-2, with no clear D. The V end was cut by 5 bases, the J end by 4 bases, with 8 bases between. CDR1 is MDHEN and CDR2 is SYDVKM in the germline V gene. The CDR3 has 12 amino acids. The CDR3 coding sequence is TGTGCCAGCAGTGGACGGATCTATGGCTACACCTTC. This encodes CASSGRIYGYTF.

The CDR3 DNA reads TGTGCCAGCAGTTTTAGTGCCCAATACGAGCAGTACTTC. Amino acid sequence: CASSFSAQYEQYF. The V gene is TRBV12-3 or TRBV12-4, the J gene TRBJ2-7; no reliable D call. This CDR3 has 13 amino acids. V was trimmed by 3 bases and J by 4 bases, leaving 10 bases between them.

This chain connects TRBV7-9 to TRBJ2-1; a weak D match, TRBD2 (5 bases). Per germline, CDR1 SEHNR and CDR2 FQNEAQ (reference sequence). CDR3 length equals 12 residues. The V and J ends lost 1 base and 7 bases respectively, with 5 bases between them. CDR3 sequence (DNA): TGTGCCAGCAGCTTAGGGAGGAATGAGCAGTTCTTC. This sequence encodes CASSLGRNEQFF.

The chain combines TRBV28 with TRBJ1-5; D not resolved. The germline V and J ends were trimmed by 4 bases and 7 bases, with 8 bases remaining between them. The CDR3 is 12 residues long. Per germline, CDR1 MDHEN and CDR2 SYDVKM. This CDR3 is CASSSQRQPQHF. The CDR3, as DNA: TGTGCCAGCAGTTCCCAGCGACAGCCCCAGCATTTT. Together with reference TRBV28 and TRBJ1-5, the CDR3 gives the full variable domain: DVKVTQSSRYLVKRTGEKVFLECVQDMDHENMFWYRQDPGLGLRLIYFSYDVKMKEKGDIPEGYSVSREKKERFSLILESASTNQTSMYLCASSSQRQPQHFGDGTRLSIL.

The chain has TRBV5-1 and TRBJ2-7; D may match TRBD1 or TRBD2 (5 bases each). The CDR3 runs to 15 residues. The V gene's germline CDR1 is SGHRS and CDR2 YFSETQ. Trimming took off 4 bases at V and 5 bases at J, with 19 bases between the two ends. The CDR3 nucleotides are TGCGCCAGCAGCCACCTCGATACGCGAGGGGACGAGCAGTACTTC. This encodes CASSHLDTRGDEQYF.

V is TRBV28 and J is TRBJ2-2, with 14 bases that match TRBD2. Germline trimming cut 6 bases from V and 8 bases from J; bases unmatched to any gene: 8. The CDR3 has 16 residues. CDR1 is MDHEN, CDR2 SYDVKM, per germline. The CDR3 nucleotides are TGTGCCAGCAGCTCGTTAGGGACTAGCGGGGGAGGGGAGCTGTTTTTT. It translates to CASSSLGTSGGGELFF.

The chain is built from TRBV23-1 and TRBJ2-2; the D is unclear. TRBV23-1 is an ORF; its function is uncertain. With 1 base removed from V and 1 base from J, the gap between germline ends came to 7 bases. There are 15 residues in the CDR3. The DNA for the CDR3 is TGCGCCAGCAGTCAATTCCGAGAGAACACCGGGGAGCTGTTTTTT. This sequence encodes CASSQFRENTGELFF.

This chain links TRBV6-2 or TRBV6-3 with TRBJ2-7; D not certain. The length of the CDR3 is 12 residues. V was clipped by 0 bases and J by 3 bases, with 3 bases between them. Germline V gene sequence: CDR1 MNHEY, CDR2 SVGEGT. As DNA, the CDR3 is TGTGCCAGCAGTTACTCCAACTACGAGCAGTACTTC. This codes for CASSYSNYEQYF.